This T cell receptor beta chain was sequenced for a study of CD8 T cells in ankylosing spondylitis. Study-wide results and limits: Clones linked with disease were CD8+ and fairly uncommon in the peripheral blood. Among TCR beta sequences, a motif of several highly homologous variants appeared characteristic of ankylosing spondylitis blood. In synovial fluid and blood from reactive arthritis, some motif variants were previously reported. From matched ankylosing spondylitis synovial fluid, disease-linked clones were reportedly recovered at significantly enriched levels.

Libraries of TCR beta came from quantitative 5'-RACE with molecular barcodes. From the 5' RACE reads, TCRdb called clonotypes with MiXCR, one entry per CDR3 protein. The sample shows about 480,000 distinct CDR3 sequences, under 20% of them seen only once. Concerning this clonotype: The antigen is undetermined.

Trimming removed 10 bases at V and 5 bases at J, with 18 bases between. Germline CDR1 and CDR2: ENHRY and SYGVKD. The CDR3 totals 13 residues. The receptor was derived from a male donor with ankylosing spondylitis. This chain connects TRBV10-3 to TRBJ2-7; D is tentatively TRBD1 or TRBD2 (5 bases each). The sequenced sample was blood, either unsorted or a sorted T cell fraction (not recorded which). DNA for the CDR3: TGTGCCACCGGGGACCGGAGGTCCCACGAGCAGTACTTC. Translating it yields CATGDRRSHEQYF.